This entry lists 25 T cell receptor beta chains sequenced from one sample in a study of CD8 T cells in ankylosing spondylitis. One entry per CDR3 protein results from TCRdb running MiXCR on the 5' RACE reads. The sample yields about 450,000 distinct CDR3 sequences, 26% seen once. No antigen has been identified for these receptors. Study-level findings and limits: For ankylosing spondylitis blood, a TCR beta motif of several highly homologous variants appeared characteristic.

Specimen: blood, either unsorted or a sorted T cell fraction (not recorded which). These receptors all come from a male donor with ankylosing spondylitis.

V and J are TRBV7-2 and TRBJ2-7, with unresolved D. CDR3 size: 11 residues. Germline-derived CDR1 and CDR2 are SGHTA and FQGNSA. The V end was cut by 2 bases, the J end by 6 bases, with 5 bases between. CDR3 loop: CASSLKTEQYF. In nucleotides, the CDR3 is TGTGCCAGCAGCTTAAAGACCGAGCAGTACTTC.

V is TRBV20-1 and J is TRBJ1-6; no clear D. CDR3 length: 15 residues. Germline V gene sequence: CDR1 DFQATT, CDR2 SNEGSKA (reference sequence). V dropped 1 base and J dropped 7 bases, with 14 bases sitting between them. The CDR3 sequence is CSARATGSENSPLHF. CDR3 in DNA: TGCAGTGCTAGAGCCACCGGGTCCGAGAATTCACCCCTCCACTTT.

The chain has TRBV12-3 or TRBV12-4 and TRBJ2-7, with D perhaps TRBD1 or TRBD2 (5 bases each). V lost 6 bases, J lost 1 base, and 10 bases lay in between. The CDR3 covers 13 residues. CDR3 in amino acids: CASRRDGSYEQYV. The CDR3, as DNA: TGTGCCAGCAGACGGGACGGATCCTACGAGCAGTACGTC.

This clonotype showed up just a few times. V usage is TRBV27 and J usage is TRBJ2-2; unclear D gene. The V end lost 5 bases, the J end lost 5 bases, and 9 bases lay between the germline ends. The germline gives CDR1 MNHEY, CDR2 SMNVEV (reference sequence). The CDR3 covers 13 residues. CDR3: CASSHGPTGELFF. CDR3 DNA sequence: TGTGCCAGCAGTCACGGACCGACCGGGGAGCTGTTTTTT.

The rearrangement joins TRBV4-1 to TRBJ2-1; 9 nucleotides agree with TRBD2. The CDR3 extends over 16 amino acids. CDR1 and CDR2 (germline): MGHRA, YSYEKL. V gave up 2 bases and J gave up 9 bases; unmatched junction bases: 11. This CDR3 reads CASSQKIVAGEGEQFF. The CDR3 DNA follows: TGCGCCAGCAGCCAAAAGATAGTAGCGGGAGAGGGTGAGCAGTTCTTC.

Only a few counts were recorded for this clonotype. This chain joins TRBV11-2 and TRBJ2-3, with a tentative D call TRBD1 (5 bases). Germline CDR1 is SGHAT and CDR2 is FQNNGV. V gave up 3 bases and J gave up 0 bases, with 16 bases separating them. The CDR3 has 17 residues. The CDR3 region is CASSFRGEGTSTDTQYF. For the CDR3, the DNA is TGTGCCAGCAGCTTTAGGGGCGAAGGCACTAGCACAGATACGCAGTATTTT.

The chain couples TRBV27 to TRBJ2-1; 10 nucleotides match TRBD1. There are 13 residues in the CDR3. The J segment lost 9 bases and the V segment lost 7 bases, leaving 6 bases of the junction unmatched. Germline V CDR1 and CDR2: MNHEY, SMNVEV (reference sequence). The CDR3 loop is CASTRQGAGEQFF. In DNA form, the CDR3 reads TGTGCCAGCACACGACAGGGGGCGGGTGAGCAGTTCTTC.

The gene calls are TRBV29-1 and TRBJ2-3; 16 positions agree with TRBD2. V lost 2 bases and J lost 6; bases outside the gene matches: 5. The length of the CDR3 is 16 residues. Germline CDR1 SQVTM, CDR2 ANQGSEA. The CDR3 nucleotides are TGCAGCGTTGAACCGGGACTAGCGGGAGGGCCCGATACGCAGTATTTT. Residues: CSVEPGLAGGPDTQYF.

In its sample, this clonotype was seen a few times. The chain carries TRBV9 and TRBJ1-1; the D is unclear. This CDR3 is 13 amino acids long. Germline V CDR1 and CDR2: SGDLS, YYNGEE. The V end lost 5 bases, the J end lost 6 bases, and 14 bases lay between the germline ends. CDR3 loop: CASSYLGGAEAFF. CDR3 DNA sequence: TGTGCCAGCAGTTATCTGGGTGGCGCTGAAGCTTTCTTT.

This clonotype was counted at least ten times. J is TRBJ1-4 and V is TRBV3-1; D is perhaps TRBD1 (5 bases). The CDR3 extends over 15 amino acids. The germline V gene encodes CDR1 LGHDT and CDR2 YNNKEL (reference sequence). Trimming cost V 5 bases and J 7 bases, with 17 bases left between them. The CDR3 nucleotides read TGTGCCAGCAGCTCATGGGACCGAGGGGCTGAAAAACTGTTTTTT. Its translation: CASSSWDRGAEKLFF.

This clonotype was counted only a few times. CDR3 amino acids: CASSSSSGYRTEAFF. The CDR3 region has the DNA TGTGCCAGCAGCTCAAGTTCAGGCTACCGCACTGAAGCTTTCTTT. V and J are TRBV7-9 and TRBJ1-1; D remains unclear. The CDR3 extends over 15 amino acids. Trimming left V 4 bases short and J 4 bases short, with 16 bases between. Germline assignment: CDR1 SEHNR and CDR2 FQNEAQ (reference sequence).

This clonotype was seen a handful of times. The V and J genes are TRBV6-1 and TRBJ2-3, with 7 positions matching TRBD1. The ends lost 7 bases at V and 2 bases at J; junction bases unmatched: 6. CDR3 size: 14 residues. Looked up from germline, CDR1 is MNHNS and CDR2 is SASEGT. This CDR3 is CASKAGGFTDTQYF. The CDR3 DNA follows: TGTGCCAGCAAGGCAGGGGGATTCACAGATACGCAGTATTTT.

This clonotype has only a few counts. The chain employs TRBV12-3 or TRBV12-4 and TRBJ2-7, with 9 bases aligning to TRBD1. This CDR3 spans 12 amino acids. J was trimmed by 12 bases and V by 6 bases; bases with no gene match: 9. The CDR3 region is CASRTGQGAVYF. CDR3 in DNA: TGTGCCAGCAGAACGGGACAGGGTGCCGTGTACTTC.

This clonotype was seen a handful of times. This chain uses TRBV3-1 with TRBJ2-1; D not resolved. This CDR3 has 14 residues. The germline V gene encodes CDR1 LGHDT and CDR2 YNNKEL (reference sequence). Between the trimmed V and J ends, which lost 0 bases and 6 bases, there was a span of 9 bases. The CDR3 DNA reads as TGTGCCAGCAGCCAAGAAGCAGGATCCAATGAGCAGTTCTTC. Translated: CASSQEAGSNEQFF.

The genes are TRBV5-5 and TRBJ1-5; D possibly corresponds to TRBD1 (6 bases). The germline V gene has CDR1 SGHKS and CDR2 YYEKEE (reference sequence). The CDR3 runs to 15 residues. V shed 7 bases and J shed 4 bases, with 18 bases lying between them. CDR3: CASSILGTSNQPQHF. The DNA for the CDR3 is TGTGCCAGCTCAATCCTCGGGACATCTAATCAGCCCCAGCATTTT.

The rearrangement links TRBV24-1 to TRBJ2-7, with TRBD1 matching over 9 bases. Germline values: CDR1 KGHDR, CDR2 SFDVKD. Unmatched junction bases numbered 7, after V lost 2 bases and J lost 3 bases. The CDR3 runs 16 residues. The CDR3 protein is CATSDSGQGSSYEQYV. CDR3 nucleotides: TGTGCCACCAGTGATTCGGGACAGGGATCGAGCTACGAGCAGTACGTC.

V and J are TRBV30 and TRBJ2-2; D remains unclear. V lost 7 bases and J lost 1, with 10 bases in between. This CDR3 spans 13 amino acids. The V gene's germline CDR1 is GTSNPN and CDR2 SVGIG (reference sequence). The CDR3 protein is CAYRIENTGELFF. The CDR3 bases are TGTGCCTACCGAATCGAGAACACCGGGGAGCTGTTTTTT.

The CDR3 sequence is CASKAQGSLSNEKLFF. As DNA, the CDR3 is TGTGCCAGCAAGGCGCAGGGGAGCTTGTCTAATGAAAAACTGTTTTTT. This chain joins TRBV2 and TRBJ1-4, with a tentative D call TRBD1 (6 bases). The CDR3 loop spans 16 amino acids. V lost 7 bases and J 3 bases, leaving 18 bases between the germline ends. CDR1 SNHLY and CDR2 FYNNEI come from the germline V gene.

This clonotype appeared a few times. The chain carries TRBV5-1 and TRBJ2-5; 10 positions match TRBD2. V lost 5 bases and J lost 2; bases outside the gene matches: 6. The CDR3 sequence is 15 residues long. CDR1 and CDR2 (germline): SGHRS, YFSETQ. CDR3 residues: CASRWGTSEQETQYF. The DNA of the CDR3 is TGCGCCAGCAGATGGGGGACTAGCGAGCAAGAGACCCAGTACTTC.

This clonotype was picked up a small number of times. J is TRBJ1-4 and V is TRBV15; no definite D call. The CDR3 is 15 residues long. From germline, CDR1 is LNHNV and CDR2 YYDKDF (reference sequence). V was trimmed by 0 bases and J by 8 bases, leaving 13 bases between them. CDR3 loop: CATSRDVFRWEKLFF. The CDR3, as DNA: TGTGCCACCAGCAGAGATGTGTTCCGGTGGGAAAAACTGTTTTTT.

The chain has TRBV19 and TRBJ1-5; tentatively, D is TRBD1 (5 bases). V was clipped by 3 bases and J by 4 bases, with 10 bases between them. This CDR3 is 14 amino acids long. In germline, CDR1 is LNHDA, CDR2 SQIVND (reference sequence). CDR3 bases: TGTGCCAGTAGTATTCGAGGGGAGAATCAGCCCCAGCATTTT. It specifies CASSIRGENQPQHF.

The gene calls are TRBV25-1 and TRBJ2-1; 10 bases align to TRBD1. This CDR3 contains 16 residues. Germline CDR1 is MGHDK and CDR2 is SYGVNS. With V trimmed by 7 bases and J by 1 base, 7 bases remained unmatched. The CDR3 sequence is CASTIGGQGSYNEQFF. DNA for the CDR3: TGTGCCAGCACTATCGGGGGACAGGGGTCCTACAATGAGCAGTTCTTC.

This clonotype was counted a few times. The chain links TRBV6-5 to TRBJ2-6; D remains ambiguous. The V end lost 4 bases, the J end lost 4 bases, and 14 bases lay between the germline ends. This CDR3 contains 16 residues. Germline V gives CDR1 MNHEY, CDR2 SVGAGI. The CDR3 DNA reads as TGTGCCAGCAGTTCGGAATACCCAGTGGGGGCCAACGTCCTGACTTTC. Its translation: CASSSEYPVGANVLTF.

In its sample, this clonotype was seen a few times. The rearrangement uses TRBV5-1 and TRBJ1-5; no firm D call. There are 14 residues in the CDR3. The germline CDR1 and CDR2 sequences are SGHRS and YFSETQ. The V end was cut by 0 bases, the J end by 3 bases, with 7 bases between. CDR3 in DNA: TGCGCCAGCAGCTTGGACAGTTACAATCAGCCCCAGCATTTT. Translated, it gives CASSLDSYNQPQHF.

This chain connects TRBV6-2 or TRBV6-3 to TRBJ2-1, with 8 nucleotides matching TRBD2. Germline assignment: CDR1 MNHEY and CDR2 SVGEGT. The CDR3 has 15 amino acids. Germline trimming cut 6 bases from V and 5 bases from J; bases unmatched to any gene: 9. The CDR3, as DNA: TGTGCCAGCAGATACGCCGGGACTAGAGACAATGAGCAGTTCTTC. Protein: CASRYAGTRDNEQFF.